The clone carrying this T cell receptor (beta chain) was observed at least ten times. The authors sequenced patients whose flow cytometry had shown CD8+CD57+ cell expansion. Acquired aplastic anemia of severe grade affected all patients. At the time of blood sampling, patients had not yet received any therapy. Genomic DNA provided the template from which TCR beta VDJ and CDR3 profiles were obtained. TCRdb fed the reads into MiXCR, producing one record per CDR3 protein. This sample has 450,000 to 550,000 distinct CDR3 sequences; about a third occur once, and the top ten carry nearly 0.85%. V lost 4 bases, J lost 1 base, and 5 bases lay in between. The germline V gene encodes CDR1 SGHTA and CDR2 FQGNSA. There are 14 residues in the CDR3. The data belong to a study of CD8+CD57+ T cells in acquired aplastic anemia.

The TCR originated in a human donor with aplastic anemia. The chain combines TRBV7-2 with TRBJ2-6; no clear D gene. The sequencing sample was made of sorted CD4+, CD8+, or CD8+CD57+ T cells (not recorded which) from PBMCs. The CDR3 loop reads CASSSRSGANVLTF. The CDR3, as DNA: TGTGCCAGCAGCTCCCGGTCTGGGGCCAACGTCCTGACTTTC.